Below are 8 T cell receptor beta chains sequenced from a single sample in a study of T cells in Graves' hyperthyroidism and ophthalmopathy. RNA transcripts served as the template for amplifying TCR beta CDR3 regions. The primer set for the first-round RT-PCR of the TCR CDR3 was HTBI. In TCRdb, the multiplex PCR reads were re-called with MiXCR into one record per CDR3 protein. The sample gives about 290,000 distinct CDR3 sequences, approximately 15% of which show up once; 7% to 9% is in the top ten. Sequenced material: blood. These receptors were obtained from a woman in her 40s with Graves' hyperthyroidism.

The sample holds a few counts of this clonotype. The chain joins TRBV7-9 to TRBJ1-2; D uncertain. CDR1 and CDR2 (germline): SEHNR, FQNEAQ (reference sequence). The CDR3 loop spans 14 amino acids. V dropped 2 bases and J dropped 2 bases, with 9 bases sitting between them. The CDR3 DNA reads TGTGCCAGCAGCTTAAAGGGCGGGAACTATGGCTACACCTTC. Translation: CASSLKGGNYGYTF.

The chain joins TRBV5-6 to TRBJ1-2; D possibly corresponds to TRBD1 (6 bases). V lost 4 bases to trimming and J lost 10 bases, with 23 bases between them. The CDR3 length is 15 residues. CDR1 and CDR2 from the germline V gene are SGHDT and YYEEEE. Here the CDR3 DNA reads TGTGCCAGCAGCATATGGGGGGACATTCCCAGGGACTACACCTTC. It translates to CASSIWGDIPRDYTF.

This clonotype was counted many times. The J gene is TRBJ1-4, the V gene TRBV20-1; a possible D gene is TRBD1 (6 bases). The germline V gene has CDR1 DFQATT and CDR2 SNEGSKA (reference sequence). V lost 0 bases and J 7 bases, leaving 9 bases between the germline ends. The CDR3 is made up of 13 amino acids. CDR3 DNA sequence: TGCAGTGCTAGAGAAGACAGGTCTGAAAAACTGTTTTTT. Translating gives CSAREDRSEKLFF.

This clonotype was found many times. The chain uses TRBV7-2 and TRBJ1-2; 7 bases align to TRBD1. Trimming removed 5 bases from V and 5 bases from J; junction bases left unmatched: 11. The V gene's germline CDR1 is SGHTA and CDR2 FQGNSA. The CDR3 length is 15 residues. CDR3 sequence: CASSPPPGQSYGYTF. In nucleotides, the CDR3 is TGTGCCAGCAGCCCCCCCCCGGGACAGAGTTATGGCTACACCTTC.

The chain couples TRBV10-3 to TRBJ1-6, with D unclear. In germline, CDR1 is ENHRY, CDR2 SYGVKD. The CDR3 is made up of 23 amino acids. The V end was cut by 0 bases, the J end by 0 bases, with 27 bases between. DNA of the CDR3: TGTGCCATCAGTGAGTCGCTAAGCCCCCGTACGATAGACCTCACCTCCTATAATTCACCCCTCCACTTT. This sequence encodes CAISESLSPRTIDLTSYNSPLHF.

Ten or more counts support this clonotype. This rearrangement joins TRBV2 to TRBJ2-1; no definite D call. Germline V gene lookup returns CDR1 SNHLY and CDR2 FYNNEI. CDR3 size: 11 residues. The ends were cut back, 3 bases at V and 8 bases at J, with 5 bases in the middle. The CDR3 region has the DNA TGTGCCAGCAGTGATCGTGATGAGCAGTTCTTC. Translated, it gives CASSDRDEQFF.

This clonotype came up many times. CDR3 DNA sequence: TGTGCCAGCAGAGCGACAGGGGCTGGAAACACCATATATTTT. Its protein is CASRATGAGNTIYF. The rearrangement links TRBV2 to TRBJ1-3; TRBD1 matches 8 bases. The germline CDR1 and CDR2 sequences are SNHLY and FYNNEI. The CDR3 covers 14 residues. V was pared by 6 bases and J by 2 bases, with 3 bases of the junction left unmatched.

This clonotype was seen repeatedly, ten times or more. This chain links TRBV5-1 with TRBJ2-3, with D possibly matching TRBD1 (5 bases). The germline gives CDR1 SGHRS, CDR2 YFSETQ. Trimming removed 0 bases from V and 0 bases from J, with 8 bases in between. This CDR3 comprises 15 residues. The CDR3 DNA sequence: TGCGCCAGCAGCTTGGCAGGGCTGAGCACAGATACGCAGTATTTT. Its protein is CASSLAGLSTDTQYF.